This T cell receptor (beta chain) is drawn from a study of blood T cell repertoires in COVID-19. Study-level background: The United States, Italy and Spain were the sources of the acute and convalescent COVID-19 samples.

CDR1 and CDR2 (germline): GTSNPN, SVGIG (reference sequence). The CDR3 runs to 11 residues. J gave up 4 bases and V 4 bases, and 0 bases lay outside the gene matches. The data were produced by immunoSEQ multiplex PCR, yet TCRdb's version contains in-frame clones alone and is incomplete. Altogether fewer than 200,000 clones are present, around four fifths being singletons, with the ten largest covering 3.5% to 5%. Allocation to cohorts depended on clinical history reported by the participants. V and J are TRBV30 and TRBJ1-2; 7 bases fit TRBD1. The clonotype comes from a woman aged 45 to 65 who had recovered from COVID-19. The sequencing sample was made of PBMCs or T cells enriched from blood (not recorded which). CDR3 nucleotides: TGTGCCTGGACAGGGGGCTATGGCTACACCTTC. It encodes CAWTGGYGYTF.